Included here is one T cell receptor beta chain sequence, with context. This clonotype was seen a handful of times. Its antigen remains unidentified. Per-base quality was not reported, and no clone a single base away is much larger than it. Systemically healthy Caucasian individuals from Russia, 35 to 50 in total and aged roughly 6 to 95 years, were included as donors. Ten milliliters of peripheral blood were drawn from each donor into EDTA-treated Vacutainer tubes. PBMCs were isolated by Ficoll-Paque density-gradient centrifugation, with at least 6 million obtained per sample. Trizol reagent was used to extract total RNA from the PBMCs, yielding at least 6 micrograms per sample. The percentages of naive CD45RAhigh/CD27high T cells were determined by flow cytometry on a PBMC aliquot from every donor. The method was 5' RACE. Sequencing was performed on an Illumina HiSeq 2500. A second about 7 to 11 cycle PCR used a sample-barcoded 5' primer and a J-beta primer mix. A unique molecular identifier was introduced onto each TCR beta cDNA molecule by a template-switch 5' adaptor carrying 12 random nucleotides. Each sample yielded at least 3 million CDR3-containing paired-end reads. The Mint cDNA synthesis kit, primed by a TRBC-specific oligonucleotide, was used to synthesize first-strand cDNA from all RNA. Following uracil-DNA glycosylase treatment, all cDNA underwent a first 18-cycle PCR with the universal primers M1SS and BC2_uni_R. The authors' analysis ran thus. Normalization of each sample was performed by random selection of 1 million high-quality reads, each carrying a distinct molecular identifier. Reads sharing molecular identifiers were discarded rather than binned into consensus sequences. MiTCR, with a Q25 quality threshold and the strictest error-elimination algorithm, was used for CDR3 identification, clonotype clustering and error correction. A nonparametric unseen species model with Euler transformation was used to estimate lower-bound total TCR beta diversity. Clones were called with MiXCR by TCRdb after fastp trimmed the public reads at Q25, and only in-frame beta chains were retained. Rows with a matching CDR3 protein are joined into one entry that keeps the most common DNA and genes. The authors' filters were not applied to this entry. Here the sample has about 1.4 million distinct CDR3 sequences; 55% to 75% occur a single time. In total, the top ten clones hold about 6.3% of the sample.

The CDR3, cysteine through phenylalanine, is 15 amino acids long. Only the CDR3 portion is preserved as DNA: 45 bases, with reading frame beginning at the first base. Here V drops 3 bases and J drops 9 bases, and the junction holds 10 bases not matched to any gene. Looking up the germline V gene yields CDR1 SGHRS and CDR2 YFSETQ. This sample is drawn from a study of blood T cells in healthy people across ages (dated by TCRdb to about 2015). Turning to the overall study: In model experiments, template switching captured roughly one uniquely barcoded TCR beta cDNA molecule for every two T cells. To avoid experimental bias, donors of different ages were spread randomly across the sequencing lanes. Two additional independent replicas of 1 million unique cDNA reads from the same blood draw were analyzed for two donors (one aged 18 to 30 and one aged 80 or older). The donors were split into four age groups: young (average about 15 years), middle-aged (39), aged (around 67) and long-lived (about 82). Using deep sequencing normalized with unique cDNA molecular identifiers, the study measured how TCR beta repertoire diversity changes with age.

General conclusions and limits of the study: Compared with the aged group, the long-lived group had more naive CD4+ T cells, fewer expanded clones and increased TCR diversity, suggesting age selection. As age increased, observed TCR beta diversity per million T cells dropped in a roughly linear way, and a significant reduction was already evident by age 40. Because profiling used bulk unsorted PBMCs, naive and antigen-experienced compartments could not be compared conclusively. Donor CMV infection status was unknown, potentially confounding age-related changes in expanded clonotypes. Observed TCR beta diversity correlated strongly with the percentage of naive T cells measured by flow cytometry. Total diversity estimates from one million sequenced T cells were considered lower bounds and underestimates.

Recombination linked TRBV5-1 to TRBJ2-1; 9 bases in between match TRBD1. The material sequenced was blood. The clonotype was recovered from a man between 18 and 35 years old in good health. The base sequence is TGCGCCAGCAGCTCCAGACAGGGGGTTGGAGGTGAGCAGTTCTTC. It codes for CASSSRQGVGGEQFF.